Listed below are T cell receptor beta chains from one sample, sequenced in a study of blood T cell repertoires in COVID-19. Sequencing used immunoSEQ multiplex PCR; TCRdb keeps in-frame clones, though not all of them. The sample lists some 420,000 clones; 80% to 90% were seen once. The sequencing sample was made of PBMCs or T cells enriched from blood (not recorded which). These TCRs come from a man aged 25-45 years who had recovered from COVID-19. Each CDR3 is given with its conserved first and last residue. Each record gives: V gene, J gene, CDR3 protein.

V gene: TRBV10-3; J gene: TRBJ2-4; CDR3 protein: CAISDATRGAKNIQYF
V gene: TRBV11-2; J gene: TRBJ2-2; CDR3 protein: CASSSRQGDTGELFF
V gene: TRBV7-2; J gene: TRBJ1-5; CDR3 protein: CASSLETPPQHF
V gene: TRBV7-7; J gene: TRBJ2-5; CDR3 protein: CASSAWGEETQYF
V gene: TRBV5-1; J gene: TRBJ1-4; CDR3 protein: CASSLNSGGEKLFF
V gene: TRBV10-3; J gene: TRBJ2-7; CDR3 protein: CAITEVPNYEQYF
V gene: TRBV5-1; J gene: TRBJ2-7; CDR3 protein: CASSLTRYEQYF
V gene: TRBV6-2/TRBV6-3; J gene: TRBJ2-7; CDR3 protein: CASSYNSLTYEQYF
V gene: TRBV30; J gene: TRBJ1-6; CDR3 protein: CAWSEQTYSPLHF
V gene: TRBV7-8; J gene: TRBJ1-1; CDR3 protein: CASSSLGDTEAFF
V gene: TRBV2; J gene: TRBJ2-7; CDR3 protein: CASSGSSLKVSYEQYF
V gene: TRBV24-1; J gene: TRBJ1-4; CDR3 protein: CATSDPGQNNEKLFF
V gene: TRBV15; J gene: TRBJ1-5; CDR3 protein: CATSRVAYSNQPQHF
V gene: TRBV7-9; J gene: TRBJ2-1; CDR3 protein: CASSLTGVPATSSYNEQFF
V gene: TRBV4-1; J gene: TRBJ2-7; CDR3 protein: CASSQDWTSGRPYEQYF
V gene: TRBV27; J gene: TRBJ2-5; CDR3 protein: CASSHNRALLGTQYF
V gene: TRBV11-2; J gene: TRBJ2-4; CDR3 protein: CASSLDSLAGAGNIQYF